Here is one T cell receptor (beta chain) with its context. This sample was taken from a study of blood T cell repertoires in COVID-19. Germline CDR1 and CDR2: ENHRY and SYGVKD. The junction had 7 bases not matched to a gene; V was cut back by 7 bases and J by 5 bases. The CDR3 length is 13 residues. TCRdb keeps only in-frame clones here, not all; method: immunoSEQ multiplex PCR. The table lists 200,000 to 300,000 clones, 70% to 90% of them singletons. This clonotype was sampled from an older woman with COVID-19, enrolled during active disease. The gene calls are TRBV10-3 and TRBJ2-5, with 7 bases lining up with TRBD2. The specimen was peripheral blood. As DNA, the CDR3 is TGTGCCATCAAGGGAGCGGGGCGGGAGACCCAGTACTTC. Protein: CAIKGAGRETQYF.